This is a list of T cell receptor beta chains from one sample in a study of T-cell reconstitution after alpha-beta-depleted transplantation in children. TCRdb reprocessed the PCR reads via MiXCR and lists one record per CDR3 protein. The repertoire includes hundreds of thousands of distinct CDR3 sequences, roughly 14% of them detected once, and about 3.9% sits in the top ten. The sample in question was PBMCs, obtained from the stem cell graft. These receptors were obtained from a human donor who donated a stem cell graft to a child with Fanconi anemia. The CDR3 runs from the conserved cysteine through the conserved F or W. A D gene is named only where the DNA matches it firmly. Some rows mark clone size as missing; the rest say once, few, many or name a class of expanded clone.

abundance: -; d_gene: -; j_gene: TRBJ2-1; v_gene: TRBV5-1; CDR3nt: TGCGCCAGCAGCTTGGCCACGGCAGGGGTCAACAATGAGCAGTTCTTC; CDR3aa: CASSLATAGVNNEQFF
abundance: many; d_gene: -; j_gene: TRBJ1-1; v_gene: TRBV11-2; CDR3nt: TGTGCCAGCAGCTTGGTGGGGGGCAGAGGCACTGAAGCTTTCTTT; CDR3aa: CASSLVGGRGTEAFF
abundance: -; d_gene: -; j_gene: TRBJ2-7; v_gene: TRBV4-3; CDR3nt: TGCGCCAGCAGCCAAGGGCTACAACCCCCCTACGAGCAGTACTTC; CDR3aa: CASSQGLQPPYEQYF
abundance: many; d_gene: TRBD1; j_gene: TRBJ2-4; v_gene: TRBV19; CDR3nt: TGTGCCAGTAGTCGTTACAGGGGTAACAACATTCAGTACTTC; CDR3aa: CASSRYRGNNIQYF
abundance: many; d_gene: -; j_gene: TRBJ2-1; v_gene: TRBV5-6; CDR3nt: TGTGCCAGCAGCTGGGGCGTAGCAAATGAGCAGTTCTTC; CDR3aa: CASSWGVANEQFF
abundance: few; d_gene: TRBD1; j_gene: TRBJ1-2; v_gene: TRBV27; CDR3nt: TGTGCCAGCAGTCTTACTCCCTCCGGGACAGGGCTTTATGGCTACACCTTC; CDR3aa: CASSLTPSGTGLYGYTF
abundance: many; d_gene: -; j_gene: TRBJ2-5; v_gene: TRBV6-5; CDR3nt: TGTGCCAGCAGCCCCGAAGGGGGGGAAGAGACCCAGTACTTC; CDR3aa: CASSPEGGEETQYF
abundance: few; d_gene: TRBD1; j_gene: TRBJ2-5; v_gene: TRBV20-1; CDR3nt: TGCAGTGCTGGACAGGGCTCCCAGTACCAAGAGACCCAGTACTTC; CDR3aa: CSAGQGSQYQETQYF
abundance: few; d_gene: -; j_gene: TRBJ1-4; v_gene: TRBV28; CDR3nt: TGTGCCAGCAGCCCTAGGCAGGACGGTAATGAAAAACTGTTTTTT; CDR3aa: CASSPRQDGNEKLFF
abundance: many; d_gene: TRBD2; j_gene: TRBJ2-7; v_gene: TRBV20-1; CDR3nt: TGCAGTGCTAGAGGAGCCAGCGGGGACGACGAGCAGTACTTC; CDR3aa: CSARGASGDDEQYF
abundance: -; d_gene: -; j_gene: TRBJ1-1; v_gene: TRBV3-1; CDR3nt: TGTGCCATCAGCCAAGCTTCTGAAGCTTTCTTT; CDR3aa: CAISQASEAFF
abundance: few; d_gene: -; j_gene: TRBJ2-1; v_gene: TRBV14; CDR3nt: TGTGCCAGCAGCTTCCCGGGGGGCGAGCAGTTCTTC; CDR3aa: CASSFPGGEQFF
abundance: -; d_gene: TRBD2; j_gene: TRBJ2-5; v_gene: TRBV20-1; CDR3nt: TGCAGTGCTACCTCCGGGACTAGCGGGGGAGTAACCCTCCAAGAGACCCAGTACTTC; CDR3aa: CSATSGTSGGVTLQETQYF
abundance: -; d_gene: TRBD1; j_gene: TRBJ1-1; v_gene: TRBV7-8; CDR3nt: TGTGCCAGCAGCTGGGACAGGGGAGGGTACACTGAAGCTTTCTTT; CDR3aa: CASSWDRGGYTEAFF
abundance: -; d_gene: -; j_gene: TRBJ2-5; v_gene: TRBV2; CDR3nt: TGTGCCAGCAGTGTGCAGGGCCAACCGGGGGAGACCCAGTACTTC; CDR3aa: CASSVQGQPGETQYF
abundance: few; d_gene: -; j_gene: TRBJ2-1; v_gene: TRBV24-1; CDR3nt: TGTGCCACCAGTGATACAGACTACAATGAGCAGTTCTTC; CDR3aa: CATSDTDYNEQFF
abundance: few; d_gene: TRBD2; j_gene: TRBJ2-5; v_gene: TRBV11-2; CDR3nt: TGTGCCAGCAGCTTTAGTAATTTCTGGGGAGCGGGGGGCCGGAGGACCCAGTACTTC; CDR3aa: CASSFSNFWGAGGRRTQYF
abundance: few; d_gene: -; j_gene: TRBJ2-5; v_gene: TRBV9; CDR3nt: TGTGCCAGCAGCGTGGGGCTGGACCAAGAGACCCAGTACTTC; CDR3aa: CASSVGLDQETQYF
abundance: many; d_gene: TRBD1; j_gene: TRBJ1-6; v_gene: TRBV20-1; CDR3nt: TGCAGTGCTAGAGGGGACAGAAATTCACCCCTCCACTTT; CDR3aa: CSARGDRNSPLHF
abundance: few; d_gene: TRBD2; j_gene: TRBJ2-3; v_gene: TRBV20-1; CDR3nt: TGCAGTGCTCAACTAGCGGGGGCCACAGATACGCAGTATTTT; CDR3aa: CSAQLAGATDTQYF
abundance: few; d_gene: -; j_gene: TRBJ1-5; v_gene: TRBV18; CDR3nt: TGTGCCAGCTCACCAGTTTGGGAGCAGCCCCAGCATTTT; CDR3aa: CASSPVWEQPQHF
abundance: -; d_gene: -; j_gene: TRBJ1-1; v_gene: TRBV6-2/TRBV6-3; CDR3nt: TGTGCCAGCAGTTACTCGACAGAGGCTGAAGCTTTCTTT; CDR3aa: CASSYSTEAEAFF